The entry that follows covers one T cell receptor beta chain sequence. This CDR3 has 14 residues. Germline-derived CDR1 and CDR2 are SGHDT and YYEEEE. V lost 4 bases, J lost 2 bases, and 12 bases lay in between. This entry is derived from a study of blood T cell repertoires in COVID-19. As for the study in general: COVID-19 samples, acute and convalescent, were from the United States, Italy and Spain.

In the authors' methods: Amplification with reference gene primers provided the estimates of nucleated cell counts. Measured with immunoSEQ multiplex PCR; TCRdb has only the in-frame clones, and not every one. That table is the source of V, J and clone size, and D and trimming were worked out from the DNA. This sample has 140,000 or so clones, with around 84% found just once. The material sequenced was peripheral blood. The origin of this receptor is a woman aged 45-60 years with acute or convalescent COVID-19. V gene TRBV5-6 combines with J gene TRBJ2-5; D might be TRBD1 (6 bases). In DNA, the CDR3 is TGTGCCAGCAGCCAAACCGGACAGCAAGAGACCCAGTACTTC. This sequence encodes CASSQTGQQETQYF.